The entry that follows covers one TCR beta chain sequence. Its antigen is undetermined. The data originate from a study of early T cells in non-severe SARS-CoV-2 infection. Study in general: Chains from this unsorted whole-blood bulk RNA could not be paired.

The TCR library protocol was used to attach unique molecular identifiers. These identifiers were attached to individual cDNA molecules. MiXCR, run by TCRdb on the 5' RACE reads, gives a single entry per CDR3 protein. The data show 80,000 or so distinct CDR3 sequences, about an eighth seen once. After removal of 4 bases from V and 0 bases from J, the junction contained 9 bases not matched to a gene. The CDR3 is 17 residues long. From germline, CDR1 is SGHDT and CDR2 YYEEEE. Whole-study findings and limits: The matching step, a VDJdb search, favored anti-spike CD8 responses and missed private and CD4 specificities.

The rearrangement joins TRBV5-6 to TRBJ2-3; 9 nucleotides agree with TRBD2. The receptor's source is an adult who was a healthcare worker with PCR-confirmed SARS-CoV-2 infection or an uninfected control (not recorded which). Sample: whole blood. Written as DNA, the CDR3 is TGTGCCAGCAGCCCGACTAGCGGCTCCCTTAGCACAGATACGCAGTATTTT. Protein sequence: CASSPTSGSLSTDTQYF. Based on the CDR3 plus reference TRBV5-6 and TRBJ2-3, the full variable domain is DAGVTQSPTHLIKTRGQQVTLRCSPKSGHDTVSWYQQALGQGPQFIFQYYEEEERQRGNFPDRFSGHQFPNYSSELNVNALLLGDSALYLCASSPTSGSLSTDTQYFGPGTRLTVL.